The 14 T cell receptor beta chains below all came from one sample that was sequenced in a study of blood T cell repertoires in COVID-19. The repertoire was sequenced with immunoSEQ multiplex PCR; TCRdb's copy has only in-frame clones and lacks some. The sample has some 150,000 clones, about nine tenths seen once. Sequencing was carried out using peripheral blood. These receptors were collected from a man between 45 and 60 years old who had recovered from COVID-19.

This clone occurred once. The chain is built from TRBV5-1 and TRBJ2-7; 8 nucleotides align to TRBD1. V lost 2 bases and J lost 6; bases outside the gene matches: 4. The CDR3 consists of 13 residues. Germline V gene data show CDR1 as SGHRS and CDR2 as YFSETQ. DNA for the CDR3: TGCGCCAGCAGCTTTGGACAGGGAGGCGAGCAGTACTTC. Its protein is CASSFGQGGEQYF.

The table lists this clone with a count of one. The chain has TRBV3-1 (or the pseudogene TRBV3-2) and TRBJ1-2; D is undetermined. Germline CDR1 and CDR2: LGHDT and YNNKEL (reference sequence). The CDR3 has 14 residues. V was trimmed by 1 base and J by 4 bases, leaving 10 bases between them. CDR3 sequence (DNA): TGTGCCAGCAGCCAAGGCCTCCATAGCTATGGCTACACCTTC. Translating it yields CASSQGLHSYGYTF.

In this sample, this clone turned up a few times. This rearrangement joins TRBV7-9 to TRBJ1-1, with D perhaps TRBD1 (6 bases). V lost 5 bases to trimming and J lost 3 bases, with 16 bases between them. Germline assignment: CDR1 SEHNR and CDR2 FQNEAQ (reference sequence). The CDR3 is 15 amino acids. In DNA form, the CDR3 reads TGTGCCAGCAGCCTCCACGGGGCAGGGGACACTGAAGCTTTCTTT. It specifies CASSLHGAGDTEAFF.

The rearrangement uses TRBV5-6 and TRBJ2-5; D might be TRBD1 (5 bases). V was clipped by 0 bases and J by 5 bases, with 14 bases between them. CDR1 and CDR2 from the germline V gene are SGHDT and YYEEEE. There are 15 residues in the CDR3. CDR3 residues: CASSLEAGWSETQYF. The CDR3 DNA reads TGTGCCAGCAGCTTGGAGGCAGGGTGGTCGGAGACCCAGTACTTC.

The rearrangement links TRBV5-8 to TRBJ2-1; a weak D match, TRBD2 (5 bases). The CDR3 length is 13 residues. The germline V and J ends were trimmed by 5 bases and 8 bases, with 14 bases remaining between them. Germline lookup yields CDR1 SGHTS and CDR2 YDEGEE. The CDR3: CASRRDYIDEQFF. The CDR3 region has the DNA TGTGCCAGCAGACGAGACTATATCGATGAGCAGTTCTTC.

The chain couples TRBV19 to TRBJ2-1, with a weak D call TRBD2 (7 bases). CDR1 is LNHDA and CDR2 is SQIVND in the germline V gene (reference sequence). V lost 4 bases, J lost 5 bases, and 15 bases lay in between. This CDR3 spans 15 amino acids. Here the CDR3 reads CASSTGRGAHNEQFF. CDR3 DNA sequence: TGTGCCAGTAGTACCGGTCGGGGGGCTCACAATGAGCAGTTCTTC.

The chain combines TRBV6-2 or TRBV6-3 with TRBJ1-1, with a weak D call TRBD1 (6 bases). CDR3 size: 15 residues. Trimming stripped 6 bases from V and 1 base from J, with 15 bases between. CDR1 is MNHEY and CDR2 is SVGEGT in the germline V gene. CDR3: CASSDTGTKNTEAFF. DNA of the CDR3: TGTGCCAGCAGCGATACCGGGACAAAGAACACTGAAGCTTTCTTT.

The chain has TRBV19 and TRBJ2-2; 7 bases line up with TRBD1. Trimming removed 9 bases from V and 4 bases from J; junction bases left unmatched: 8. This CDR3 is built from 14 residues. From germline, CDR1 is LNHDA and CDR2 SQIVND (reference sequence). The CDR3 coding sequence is TGTGCCAGCTCAGGGGGAGTGGGCACCGGGGAGCTGTTTTTT. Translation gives CASSGGVGTGELFF. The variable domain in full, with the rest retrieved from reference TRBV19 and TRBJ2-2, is DGGITQSPKYLFRKEGQNVTLSCEQNLNHDAMYWYRQDPGQGLRLIYYSQIVNDFQKGDIAEGYSVSREKKESFPLTVTSAQKNPTAFYLCASSGGVGTGELFFGEGSRLTVL.

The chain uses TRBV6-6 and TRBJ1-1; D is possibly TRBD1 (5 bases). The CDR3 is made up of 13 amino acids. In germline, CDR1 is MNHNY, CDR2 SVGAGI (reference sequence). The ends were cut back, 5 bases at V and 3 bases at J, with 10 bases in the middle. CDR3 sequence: CASSAQGHTEAFF. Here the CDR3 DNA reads TGTGCCAGCAGTGCCCAGGGTCACACTGAAGCTTTCTTT.

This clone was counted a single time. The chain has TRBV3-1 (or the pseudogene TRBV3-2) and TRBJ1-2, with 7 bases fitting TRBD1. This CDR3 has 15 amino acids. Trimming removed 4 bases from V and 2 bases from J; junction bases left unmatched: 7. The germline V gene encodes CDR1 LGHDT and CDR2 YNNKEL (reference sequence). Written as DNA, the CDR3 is TGTGCCAGCAGCCGAGGACAGGAGAGGAACTATGGCTACACCTTC. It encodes CASSRGQERNYGYTF.

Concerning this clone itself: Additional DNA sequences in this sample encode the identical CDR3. The CDR3 nucleotides are TGTGCCAGCAGCGTAGTCGGGTCCAGCGGGGGCTACAATGAGCAGTTCTTC. It translates to CASSVVGSSGGYNEQFF. The chain combines TRBV9 with TRBJ2-1, with 8 bases that match TRBD2. Germline trimming cut 0 bases from V and 3 bases from J; bases unmatched to any gene: 8. This CDR3 is 17 amino acids long. The V gene's germline CDR1 is SGDLS and CDR2 YYNGEE.

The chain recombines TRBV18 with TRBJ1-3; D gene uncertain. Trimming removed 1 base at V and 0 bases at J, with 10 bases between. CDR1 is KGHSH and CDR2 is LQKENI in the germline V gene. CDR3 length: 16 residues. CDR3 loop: CASSPLPDFSGNTIYF. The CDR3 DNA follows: TGTGCCAGCTCACCACTCCCGGACTTCTCTGGAAACACCATATATTTT. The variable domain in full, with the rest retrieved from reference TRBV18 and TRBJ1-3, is NAGVMQNPRHLVRRRGQEARLRCSPMKGHSHVYWYRQLPEEGLKFMVYLQKENIIDESGMPKERFSAEFPKEGPSILRIQQVVRGDSAAYFCASSPLPDFSGNTIYFGEGSWLTVV.

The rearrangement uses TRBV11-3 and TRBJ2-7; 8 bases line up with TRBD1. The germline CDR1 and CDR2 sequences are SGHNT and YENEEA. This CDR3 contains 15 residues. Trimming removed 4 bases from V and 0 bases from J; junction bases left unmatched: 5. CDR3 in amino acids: CASSSRQGSSYEQYF. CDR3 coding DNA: TGTGCCAGCAGCTCCCGACAGGGGTCCTCCTACGAGCAGTACTTC.

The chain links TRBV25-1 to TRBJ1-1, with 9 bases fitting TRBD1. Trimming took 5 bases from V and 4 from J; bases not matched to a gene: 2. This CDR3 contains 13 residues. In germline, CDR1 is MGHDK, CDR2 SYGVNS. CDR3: CASSYRGPTEAFF. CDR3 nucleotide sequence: TGTGCCAGCAGTTACAGGGGGCCCACTGAAGCTTTCTTT.